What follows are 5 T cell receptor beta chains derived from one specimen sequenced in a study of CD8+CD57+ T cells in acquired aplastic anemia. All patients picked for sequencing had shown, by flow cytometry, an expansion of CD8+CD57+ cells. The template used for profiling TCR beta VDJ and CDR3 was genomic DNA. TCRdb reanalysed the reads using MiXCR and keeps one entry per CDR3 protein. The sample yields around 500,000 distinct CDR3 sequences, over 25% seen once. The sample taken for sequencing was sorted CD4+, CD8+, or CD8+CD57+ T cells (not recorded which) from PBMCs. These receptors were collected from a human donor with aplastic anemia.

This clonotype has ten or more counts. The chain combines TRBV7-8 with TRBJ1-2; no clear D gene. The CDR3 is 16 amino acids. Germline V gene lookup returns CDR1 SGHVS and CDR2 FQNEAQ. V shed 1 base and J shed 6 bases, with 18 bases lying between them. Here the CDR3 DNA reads TGTGCCAGCAGCTTAGGTCGCAGGCGGGGAGTTGATGGCTACACCTTC. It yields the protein CASSLGRRRGVDGYTF.

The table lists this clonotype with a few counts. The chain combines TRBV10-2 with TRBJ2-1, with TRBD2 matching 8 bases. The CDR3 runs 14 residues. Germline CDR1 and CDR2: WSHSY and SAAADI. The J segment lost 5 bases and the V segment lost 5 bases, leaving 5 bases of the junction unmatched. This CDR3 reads CASSPGLGHNEQFF. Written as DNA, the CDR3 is TGCGCCAGCAGTCCGGGACTAGGTCACAATGAGCAGTTCTTC.

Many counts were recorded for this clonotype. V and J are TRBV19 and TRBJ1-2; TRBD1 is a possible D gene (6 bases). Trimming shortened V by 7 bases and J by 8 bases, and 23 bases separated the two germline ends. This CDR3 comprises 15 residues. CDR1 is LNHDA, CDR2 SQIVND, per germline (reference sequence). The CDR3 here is CASTRTATQERGYTF. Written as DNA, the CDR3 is TGTGCCAGTACCCGGACAGCCACCCAAGAACGCGGCTACACCTTC. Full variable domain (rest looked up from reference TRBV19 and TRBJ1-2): DGGITQSPKYLFRKEGQNVTLSCEQNLNHDAMYWYRQDPGQGLRLIYYSQIVNDFQKGDIAEGYSVSREKKESFPLTVTSAQKNPTAFYLCASTRTATQERGYTFGSGTRLTVV.

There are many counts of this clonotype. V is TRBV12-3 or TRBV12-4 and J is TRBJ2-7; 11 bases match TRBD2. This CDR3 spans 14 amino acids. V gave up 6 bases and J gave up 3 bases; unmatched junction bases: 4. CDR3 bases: TGTGCCAGCAGCCGCACTAGCGGGGGCTACGAGCAGTACTTC. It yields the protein CASSRTSGGYEQYF.

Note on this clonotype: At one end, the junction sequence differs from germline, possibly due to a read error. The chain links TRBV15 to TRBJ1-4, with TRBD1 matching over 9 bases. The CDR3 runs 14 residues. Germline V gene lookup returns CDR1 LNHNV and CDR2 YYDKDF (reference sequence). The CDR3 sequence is CATGRGQGQEKLFF. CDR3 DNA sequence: TGTGCCACCGGCAGGGGACAGGGACAAGAAAAACTGTTTTTT. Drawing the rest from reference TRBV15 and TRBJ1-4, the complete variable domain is DAMVIQNPRYQVTQFGKPVTLSCSQTLNHNVMYWYQQKSSQAPKLLFHYYDKDFNNEADTPDNFQSRRPNTSFCFLDIRSPGLGDTAMYLCATGRGQGQEKLFFGSGTQLSVL.